The 9 T cell receptor beta chains presented below share a single source sample, sequenced in a study of T cells in narcolepsy (dated by TCRdb to the late 2010s). The library relied on the immunoSEQ multiplex PCR assay. In TCRdb, the immuneACCESS table is reduced to in-frame sequences with V and J assigned. These tables do not hold every clone; where another copy was compared, an unresolved V gene accounts for under half, and the others remain unexplained. This sample lists roughly 15,000 clones; approximately 85% were detected once. Over 30% of the sample lies in the top ten. Sequenced input: memory (CD45RA-) CD4+ T cells from blood. The meaning of the sample's cell subset or site label: memory T cells sorted ex vivo from peripheral blood. Receptors were obtained from a human donor in good health.

This chain links TRBV19 with TRBJ1-2, with D unclear. The V and J ends lost 5 bases and 4 bases respectively, with 5 bases between them. This CDR3 contains 11 residues. Germline V CDR1 and CDR2: LNHDA, SQIVND (reference sequence). This CDR3 reads CASSHSYGYTF. CDR3 nucleotides: TGTGCCAGTAGTCACAGCTATGGCTACACCTTC.

There are a few counts of this clone. V gene TRBV4-1 combines with J gene TRBJ1-1; D unresolved. This CDR3 contains 16 residues. CDR1 and CDR2 (germline): MGHRA, YSYEKL. Trimming stripped 0 bases from V and 4 bases from J, with 15 bases between. The CDR3, as DNA: TGCGCCAGCAGCCAAGAGCGTCTAGGGTATAGCACTGAAGCTTTCTTT. Translated: CASSQERLGYSTEAFF.

This clone was counted a single time. The rearrangement joins TRBV4-2 to TRBJ2-7; D may be TRBD2 (6 bases). The CDR3 covers 14 residues. Deletions cut 1 base from V and 3 bases from J, with 10 bases between. Germline values: CDR1 LGHNA, CDR2 YNFKEQ. Here the CDR3 reads CASSQGNGGYEQYF. CDR3 in DNA: TGTGCCAGCAGCCAAGGGAACGGGGGCTACGAGCAGTACTTC.

The chain couples TRBV4-2 to TRBJ1-2; D gene ambiguous. Trimming stripped 3 bases from V and 8 bases from J, with 10 bases between. This CDR3 is built from 12 residues. CDR1 LGHNA and CDR2 YNFKEQ come from the germline V gene. As DNA, the CDR3 is TGTGCCAGCAGCCAGCGAATTCACGGCTACACCTTC. Its translation is CASSQRIHGYTF.

This clone has more than one count but fewer than ten. The rearrangement uses TRBV9 and TRBJ2-3; weak D call: TRBD1 (6 bases). Trimming removed 4 bases from V and 6 bases from J, with 9 bases in between. Germline values: CDR1 SGDLS, CDR2 YYNGEE. CDR3 length: 12 amino acids. In DNA, the CDR3 is TGTGCCAGCAGCCCCCAGGGGGATACGCAGTATTTT. This gives the protein CASSPQGDTQYF.

J is TRBJ2-1 and V is TRBV27; 8 positions agree with TRBD2. Looked up from germline, CDR1 is MNHEY and CDR2 is SMNVEV (reference sequence). Unmatched junction bases numbered 7, after V lost 3 bases and J lost 6 bases. The CDR3 loop spans 15 amino acids. CDR3 amino acids: CASSFKREMFNEQFF. The CDR3, as DNA: TGTGCCAGCAGTTTCAAGCGGGAGATGTTCAATGAGCAGTTCTTC.

In its sample, this clone was seen a few times. The CDR3 coding sequence is TGTGCCAGTAAAGACAGCAACTATGGCTACACCTTC. Amino acid sequence: CASKDSNYGYTF. This chain uses TRBV19 with TRBJ1-2; possibly TRBD1 for D (5 bases). Between the trimmed V and J ends, which lost 7 bases and 2 bases, there was a span of 8 bases. Germline CDR1 and CDR2: LNHDA and SQIVND (reference sequence). The CDR3 runs 12 residues.

This chain links TRBV27 with TRBJ1-1, with D hard to call. CDR1 is MNHEY and CDR2 is SMNVEV in the germline V gene (reference sequence). V gave up 3 bases and J gave up 1 base, with 3 bases separating them. The CDR3 is 12 amino acids. In DNA, the CDR3 is TGTGCCAGCAGTTTTGGGAACACTGAAGCTTTCTTT. Its translation is CASSFGNTEAFF.

This chain links TRBV12-2 with TRBJ2-7. TRBV12-2 is a pseudogene segment. This CDR3 has 16 amino acids. This CDR3 is CASRLDLGTRSYEQYF. Written as DNA, the CDR3 is TGTGCAAGTCGCTTAGATCTTGGGACGAGGTCCTACGAGCAGTACTTC.